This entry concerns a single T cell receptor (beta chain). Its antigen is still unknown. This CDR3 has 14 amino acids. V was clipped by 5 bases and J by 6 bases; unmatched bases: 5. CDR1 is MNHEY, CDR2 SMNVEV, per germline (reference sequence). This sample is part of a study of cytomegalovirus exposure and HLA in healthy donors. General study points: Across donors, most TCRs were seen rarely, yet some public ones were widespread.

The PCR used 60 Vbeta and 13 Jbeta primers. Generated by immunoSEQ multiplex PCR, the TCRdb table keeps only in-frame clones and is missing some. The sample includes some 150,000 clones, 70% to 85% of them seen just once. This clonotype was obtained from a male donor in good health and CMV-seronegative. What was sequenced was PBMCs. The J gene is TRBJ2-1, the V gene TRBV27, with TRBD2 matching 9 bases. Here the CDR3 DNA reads TGTGCCAGCAGTGCCGGGACTAGCATCAATGAGCAGTTCTTC. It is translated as CASSAGTSINEQFF.